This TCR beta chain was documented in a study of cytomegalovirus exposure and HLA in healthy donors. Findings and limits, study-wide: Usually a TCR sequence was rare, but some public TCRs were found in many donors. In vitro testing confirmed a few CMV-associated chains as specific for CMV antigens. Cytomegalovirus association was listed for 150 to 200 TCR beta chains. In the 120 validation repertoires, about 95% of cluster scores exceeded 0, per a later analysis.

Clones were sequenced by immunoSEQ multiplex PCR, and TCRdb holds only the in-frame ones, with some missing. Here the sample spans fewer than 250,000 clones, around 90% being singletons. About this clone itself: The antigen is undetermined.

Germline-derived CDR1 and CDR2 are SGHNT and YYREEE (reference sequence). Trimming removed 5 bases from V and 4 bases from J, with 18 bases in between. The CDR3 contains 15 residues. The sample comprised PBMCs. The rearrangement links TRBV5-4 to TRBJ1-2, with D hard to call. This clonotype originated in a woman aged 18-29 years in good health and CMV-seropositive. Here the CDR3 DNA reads TGTGCCAGCAGGGTGAGGTATTCAGCGGGCTATGGCTACACCTTC. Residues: CASRVRYSAGYGYTF.